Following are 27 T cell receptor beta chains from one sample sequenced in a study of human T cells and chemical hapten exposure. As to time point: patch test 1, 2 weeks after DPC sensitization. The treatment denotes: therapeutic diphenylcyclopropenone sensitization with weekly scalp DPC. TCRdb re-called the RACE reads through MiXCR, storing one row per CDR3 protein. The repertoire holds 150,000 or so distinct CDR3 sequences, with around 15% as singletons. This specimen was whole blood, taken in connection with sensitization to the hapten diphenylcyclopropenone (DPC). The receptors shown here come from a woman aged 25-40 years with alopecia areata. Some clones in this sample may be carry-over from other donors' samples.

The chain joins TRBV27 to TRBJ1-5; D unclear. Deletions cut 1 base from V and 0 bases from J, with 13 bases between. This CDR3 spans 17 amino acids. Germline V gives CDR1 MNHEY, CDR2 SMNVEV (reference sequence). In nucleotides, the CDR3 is TGTGCCAGCAGTTTATTGTCCTCTTTAGATAGCAATCAGCCCCAGCATTTT. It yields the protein CASSLLSSLDSNQPQHF.

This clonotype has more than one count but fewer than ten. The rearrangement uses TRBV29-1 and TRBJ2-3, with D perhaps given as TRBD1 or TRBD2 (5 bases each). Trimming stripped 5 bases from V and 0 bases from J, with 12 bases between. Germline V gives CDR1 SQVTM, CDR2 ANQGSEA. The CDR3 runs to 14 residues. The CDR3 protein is CSVKVGASTDTQYF. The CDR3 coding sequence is TGCAGCGTTAAGGTCGGGGCGAGCACAGATACGCAGTATTTT.

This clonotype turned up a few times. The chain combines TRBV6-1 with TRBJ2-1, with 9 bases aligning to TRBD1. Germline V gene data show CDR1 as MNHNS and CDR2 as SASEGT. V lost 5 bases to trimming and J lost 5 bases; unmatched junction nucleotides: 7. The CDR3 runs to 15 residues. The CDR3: CASSNTGGPHNEQFF. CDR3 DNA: TGTGCCAGCAGTAACACAGGGGGCCCACACAATGAGCAGTTCTTC.

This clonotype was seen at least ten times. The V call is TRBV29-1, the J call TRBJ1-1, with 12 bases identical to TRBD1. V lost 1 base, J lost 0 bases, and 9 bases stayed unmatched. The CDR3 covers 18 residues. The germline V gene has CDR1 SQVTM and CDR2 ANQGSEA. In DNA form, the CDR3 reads TGCAGCGTTGAAGGGTCCGGGACAGGGGGCCTCATGAACACTGAAGCTTTCTTT. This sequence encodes CSVEGSGTGGLMNTEAFF.

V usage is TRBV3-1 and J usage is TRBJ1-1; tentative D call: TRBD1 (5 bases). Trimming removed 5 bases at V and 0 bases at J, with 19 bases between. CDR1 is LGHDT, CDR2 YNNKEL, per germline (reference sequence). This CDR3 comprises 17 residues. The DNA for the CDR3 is TGTGCCAGCAGCTCAATTACAGGTAGGGGAGTGAACACTGAAGCTTTCTTT. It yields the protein CASSSITGRGVNTEAFF.

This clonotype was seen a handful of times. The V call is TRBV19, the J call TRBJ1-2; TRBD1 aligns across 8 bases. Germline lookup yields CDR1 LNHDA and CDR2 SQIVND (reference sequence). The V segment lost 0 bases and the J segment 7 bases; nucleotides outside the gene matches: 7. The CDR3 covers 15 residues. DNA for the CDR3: TGTGCCAGTAGTATAGAAGACAGGGGCGGTCTTGGCTACACCTTC. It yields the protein CASSIEDRGGLGYTF.

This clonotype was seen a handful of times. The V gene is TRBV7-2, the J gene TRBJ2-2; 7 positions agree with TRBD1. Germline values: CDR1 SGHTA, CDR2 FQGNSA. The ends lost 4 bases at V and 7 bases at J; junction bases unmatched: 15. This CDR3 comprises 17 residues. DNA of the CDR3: TGTGCCAGCAGCTCGGATATAGGACAGGTTCTCTTCGGGGAGCTGTTTTTT. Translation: CASSSDIGQVLFGELFF.

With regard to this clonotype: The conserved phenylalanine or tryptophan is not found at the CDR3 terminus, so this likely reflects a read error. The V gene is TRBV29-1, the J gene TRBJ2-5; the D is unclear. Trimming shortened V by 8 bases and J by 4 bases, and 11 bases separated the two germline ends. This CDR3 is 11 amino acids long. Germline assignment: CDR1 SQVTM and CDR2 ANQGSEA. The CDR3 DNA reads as TGCAGCCCACAATGGGGAGAGACCCAGTACTCC. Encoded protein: CSPQWGETQYS.

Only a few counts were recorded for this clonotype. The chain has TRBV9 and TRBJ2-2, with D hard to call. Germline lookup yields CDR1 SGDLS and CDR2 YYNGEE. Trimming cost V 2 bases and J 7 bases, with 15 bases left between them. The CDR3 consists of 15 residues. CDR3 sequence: CASSVEFNPVGELFF. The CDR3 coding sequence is TGTGCCAGCAGCGTGGAGTTTAATCCGGTCGGGGAGCTGTTTTTT.

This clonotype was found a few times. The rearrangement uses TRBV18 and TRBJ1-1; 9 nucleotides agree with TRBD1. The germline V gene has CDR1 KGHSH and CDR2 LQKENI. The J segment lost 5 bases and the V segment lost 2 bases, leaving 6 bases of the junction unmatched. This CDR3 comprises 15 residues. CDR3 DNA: TGTGCCAGCTCACCAACGGAGACAGGGGGGACTGAAGCTTTCTTT. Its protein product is CASSPTETGGTEAFF.

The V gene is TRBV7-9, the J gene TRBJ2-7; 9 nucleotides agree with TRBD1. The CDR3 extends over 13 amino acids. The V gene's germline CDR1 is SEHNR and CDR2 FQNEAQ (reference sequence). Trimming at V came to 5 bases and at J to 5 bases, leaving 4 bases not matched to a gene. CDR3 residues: CASSPWTGDEQYF. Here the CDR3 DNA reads TGTGCCAGCAGCCCCTGGACAGGGGACGAGCAGTACTTC.

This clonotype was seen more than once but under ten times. CDR3: CASSLETRTSTGELFF. The CDR3 DNA is TGTGCCAGCAGCTTAGAAACTAGGACATCGACCGGGGAGCTGTTTTTT. The chain is built from TRBV7-9 and TRBJ2-2, with D possibly being TRBD1 or TRBD2 (5 bases each). In germline, CDR1 is SEHNR, CDR2 FQNEAQ (reference sequence). Trimming cost V 1 base and J 5 bases, with 14 bases left between them. CDR3 length: 16 residues.

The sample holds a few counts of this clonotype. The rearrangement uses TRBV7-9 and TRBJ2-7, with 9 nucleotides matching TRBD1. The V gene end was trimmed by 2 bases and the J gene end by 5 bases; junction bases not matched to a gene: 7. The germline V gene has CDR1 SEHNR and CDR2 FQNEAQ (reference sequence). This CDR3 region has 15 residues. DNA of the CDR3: TGTGCCAGCAGCTTAAACAGGGGGCGCAACCACGAGCAGTACTTC. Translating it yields CASSLNRGRNHEQYF. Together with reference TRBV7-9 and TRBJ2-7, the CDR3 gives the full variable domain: DTGVSQNPRHKITKRGQNVTFRCDPISEHNRLYWYRQTLGQGPEFLTYFQNEAQLEKSRLLSDRFSAERPKGSFSTLEIQRTEQGDSAMYLCASSLNRGRNHEQYFGPGTRLTVT.

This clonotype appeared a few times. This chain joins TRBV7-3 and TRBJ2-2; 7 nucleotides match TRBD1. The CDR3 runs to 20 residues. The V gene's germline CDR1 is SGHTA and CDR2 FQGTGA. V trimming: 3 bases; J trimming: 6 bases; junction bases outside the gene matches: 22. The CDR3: CASSFGRDRRISSTAGELFF. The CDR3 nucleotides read TGTGCCAGCAGCTTTGGTAGGGACAGAAGAATCAGTAGTACCGCCGGGGAGCTGTTTTTT.

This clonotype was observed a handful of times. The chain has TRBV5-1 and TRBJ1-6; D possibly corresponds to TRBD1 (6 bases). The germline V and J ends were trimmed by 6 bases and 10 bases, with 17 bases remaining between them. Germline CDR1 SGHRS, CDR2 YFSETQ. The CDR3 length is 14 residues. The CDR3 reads CASKVMTGNSPLHF. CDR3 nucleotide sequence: TGCGCCAGCAAGGTAATGACAGGAAACTCACCCCTCCACTTT.

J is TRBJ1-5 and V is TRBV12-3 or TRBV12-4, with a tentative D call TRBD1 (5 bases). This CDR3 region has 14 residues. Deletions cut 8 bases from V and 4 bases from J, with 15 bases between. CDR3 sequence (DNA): TGTGCCAGCCGAAAGACAGAGGAGAATCAGCCCCAGCATTTT. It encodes CASRKTEENQPQHF.

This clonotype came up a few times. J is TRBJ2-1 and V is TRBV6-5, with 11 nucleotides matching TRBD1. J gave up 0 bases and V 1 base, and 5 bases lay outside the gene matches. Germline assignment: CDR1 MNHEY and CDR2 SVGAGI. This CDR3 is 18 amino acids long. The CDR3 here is CASSYWSGQGVSYNEQFF. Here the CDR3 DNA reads TGTGCCAGCAGTTACTGGTCGGGACAGGGGGTCTCCTACAATGAGCAGTTCTTC.

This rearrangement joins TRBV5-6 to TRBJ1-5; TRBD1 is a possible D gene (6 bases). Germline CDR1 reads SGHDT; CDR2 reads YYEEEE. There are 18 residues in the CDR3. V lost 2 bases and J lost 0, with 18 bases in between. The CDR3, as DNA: TGTGCCAGCAGCTTCTTGGACAGACTCATTTATAGCAATCAGCCCCAGCATTTT. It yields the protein CASSFLDRLIYSNQPQHF.

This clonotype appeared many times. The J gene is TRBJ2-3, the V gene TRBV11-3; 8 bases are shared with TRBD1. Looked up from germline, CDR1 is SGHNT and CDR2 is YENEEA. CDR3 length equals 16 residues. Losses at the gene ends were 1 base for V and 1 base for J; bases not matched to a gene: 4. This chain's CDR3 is CASSLGTGKGTDTQYF. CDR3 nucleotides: TGTGCCAGCAGCTTAGGGACAGGGAAAGGCACAGATACGCAGTATTTT.

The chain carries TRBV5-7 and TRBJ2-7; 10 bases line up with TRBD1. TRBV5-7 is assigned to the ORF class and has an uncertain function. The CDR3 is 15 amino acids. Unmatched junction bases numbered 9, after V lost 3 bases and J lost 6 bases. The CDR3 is CASSWDRGDDSEQYF. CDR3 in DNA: TGTGCCAGCAGCTGGGACAGGGGCGACGATTCCGAGCAGTACTTC.

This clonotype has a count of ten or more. CDR3 protein: CAISESMQEETQYF. The CDR3 DNA follows: TGTGCCATCAGTGAGTCAATGCAGGAAGAGACCCAGTACTTC. The chain has TRBV10-3 and TRBJ2-5; D uncertain. The germline V gene encodes CDR1 ENHRY and CDR2 SYGVKD. The CDR3 is made up of 14 amino acids. V dropped 0 bases and J dropped 3 bases, with 8 bases sitting between them.

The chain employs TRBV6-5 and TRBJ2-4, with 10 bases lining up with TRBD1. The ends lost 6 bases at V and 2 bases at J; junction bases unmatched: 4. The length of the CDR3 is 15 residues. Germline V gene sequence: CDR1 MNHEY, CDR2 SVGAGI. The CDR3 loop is CASRETGGPKNIQYF. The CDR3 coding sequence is TGTGCCAGCAGGGAGACAGGGGGCCCCAAAAACATTCAGTACTTC.

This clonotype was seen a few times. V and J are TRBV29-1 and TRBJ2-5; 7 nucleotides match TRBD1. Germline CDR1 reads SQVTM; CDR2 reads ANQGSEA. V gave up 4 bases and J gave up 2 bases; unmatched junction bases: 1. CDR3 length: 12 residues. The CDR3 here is CSVVRGQETQYF. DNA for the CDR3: TGCAGCGTTGTCAGGGGGCAAGAGACCCAGTACTTC.

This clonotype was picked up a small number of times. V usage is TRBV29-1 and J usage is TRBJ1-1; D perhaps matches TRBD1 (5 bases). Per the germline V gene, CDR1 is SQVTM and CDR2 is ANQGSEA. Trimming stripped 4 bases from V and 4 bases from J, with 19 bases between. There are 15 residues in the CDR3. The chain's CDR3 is CSVVLSGGWSTEAFF. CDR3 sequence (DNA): TGCAGCGTTGTCCTATCGGGGGGGTGGAGCACTGAAGCTTTCTTT.

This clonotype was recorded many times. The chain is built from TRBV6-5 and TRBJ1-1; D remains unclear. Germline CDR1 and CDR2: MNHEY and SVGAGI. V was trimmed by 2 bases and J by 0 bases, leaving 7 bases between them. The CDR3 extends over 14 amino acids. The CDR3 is CASSYGRVNTEAFF. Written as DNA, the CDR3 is TGTGCCAGCAGTTACGGGCGGGTGAACACTGAAGCTTTCTTT.

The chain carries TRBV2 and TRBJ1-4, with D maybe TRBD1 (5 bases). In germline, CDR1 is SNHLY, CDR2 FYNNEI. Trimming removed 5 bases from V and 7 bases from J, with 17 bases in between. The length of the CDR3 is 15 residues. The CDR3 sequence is CASSPTGSSGEKLFF. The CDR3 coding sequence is TGTGCCAGCAGTCCCACAGGTTCATCGGGTGAAAAACTGTTTTTT.

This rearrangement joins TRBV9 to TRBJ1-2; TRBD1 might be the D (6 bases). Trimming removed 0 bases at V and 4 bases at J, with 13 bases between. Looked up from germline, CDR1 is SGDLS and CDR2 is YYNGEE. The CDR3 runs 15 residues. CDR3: CASSVGVRGIYGYTF. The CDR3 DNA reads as TGTGCCAGCAGCGTAGGAGTCAGGGGAATCTATGGCTACACCTTC.